These 31 T cell receptor beta chains originate from one sample sequenced in a study of OX40 agonist ivuxolimab in advanced cancers. Data came from immunoSEQ multiplex PCR; TCRdb stores just in-frame clones and leaves some out. The table lists around 80,000 clones, 91% of them singletons. This sample comprised CD4+ or CD8+ T cells sorted from blood, obtained in a trial of the OX40 agonist ivuxolimab. These TCRs come from an adult with an advanced solid tumor such as melanoma, head and neck, liver or kidney cancer.

The CDR3 nucleotides read TGCGCCAGCAGCCCGGAACGGCGGGCGAACACCGGGGAGCTGTTTTTT. Translation gives CASSPERRANTGELFF. The chain couples TRBV5-1 to TRBJ2-2, with D possibly matching TRBD2 (5 bases). CDR1 SGHRS and CDR2 YFSETQ come from the germline V gene. CDR3 length: 16 amino acids. Trimming removed 4 bases at V and 0 bases at J, with 13 bases between.

To note about this clone: Other DNA sequences from this sample encode an identical CDR3 as well. The J gene is TRBJ2-5, the V gene TRBV7-9; 13 positions agree with TRBD2. J lost 2 bases, V lost 1 base, and 1 base had no gene match. This CDR3 region has 16 residues. The germline CDR1 and CDR2 sequences are SEHNR and FQNEAQ (reference sequence). CDR3 loop: CASSLGLAGGQETQYF. For the CDR3, the DNA is TGTGCCAGCAGCTTAGGACTAGCGGGAGGACAAGAGACCCAGTACTTC.

The chain couples TRBV7-9 to TRBJ2-2; 10 nucleotides align to TRBD1. The germline gives CDR1 SEHNR, CDR2 FQNEAQ (reference sequence). The V and J ends lost 7 bases and 4 bases, in that order; junction bases with no gene match: 6. This CDR3 is 15 amino acids long. Here the CDR3 reads CASIRGTGVTGELFF. The CDR3 coding sequence is TGTGCCAGCATCAGGGGGACAGGGGTCACCGGGGAGCTGTTTTTT.

This chain uses TRBV5-1 with TRBJ2-3; either TRBD1 or TRBD2 may supply D (6 bases each). Germline loops: CDR1 SGHRS, CDR2 YFSETQ. Deletions cut 1 base from V and 4 bases from J, with 25 bases between. There are 19 residues in the CDR3. DNA for the CDR3: TGCGCCAGCAGCTTGTGGGGGGCACAGGGTATTGGTTGGGCAGATACGCAGTATTTT. Translated: CASSLWGAQGIGWADTQYF.

This rearrangement joins TRBV4-1 to TRBJ1-2; D remains unclear. This CDR3 comprises 15 residues. Germline V gene lookup returns CDR1 MGHRA and CDR2 YSYEKL. Between the trimmed V and J ends, which lost 0 bases and 4 bases, there was a span of 12 bases. The CDR3 bases are TGCGCCAGCAGCCAAGATCAGGCCGGGGTCTATGGCTACACCTTC. Protein sequence: CASSQDQAGVYGYTF.

This chain joins TRBV5-1 and TRBJ1-2; 8 nucleotides align to TRBD1. Germline trimming cut 4 bases from V and 0 bases from J; bases unmatched to any gene: 5. CDR1 is SGHRS and CDR2 is YFSETQ in the germline V gene. The CDR3 has 15 residues. Here the CDR3 reads CASSAWTGPNYGYTF. The DNA for the CDR3 is TGCGCCAGCAGCGCGTGGACAGGGCCTAACTATGGCTACACCTTC.

The V and J genes are TRBV5-4 and TRBJ2-3, with 7 bases fitting TRBD2. Trimming took 3 bases from V and 3 from J; bases not matched to a gene: 10. The germline V gene encodes CDR1 SGHNT and CDR2 YYREEE (reference sequence). The CDR3 runs 16 residues. The CDR3 loop is CASSSRLGGSTDTQYF. The CDR3 DNA follows: TGTGCCAGCAGCTCCCGACTTGGCGGGAGTACAGATACGCAGTATTTT.

This clone came up once. This sequence joins TRBV10-3 and TRBJ2-7; 12 nucleotides align to TRBD2. Trimming at V came to 6 bases and at J to 1 base, leaving 4 bases not matched to a gene. CDR1 and CDR2 from the germline V gene are ENHRY and SYGVKD. The CDR3 contains 15 residues. In DNA, the CDR3 is TGTGCCATCAGCCAAGGACTAGCGGGGTCCTACGAGCAGTACTTC. Protein: CAISQGLAGSYEQYF.

J is TRBJ1-5 and V is TRBV5-4, with a weak D call TRBD1 (6 bases). Trimming shortened V by 0 bases and J by 6 bases, and 13 bases separated the two germline ends. The germline CDR1 and CDR2 sequences are SGHNT and YYREEE (reference sequence). This CDR3 is 15 amino acids long. The CDR3 region is CASSLDREGIQPQHF. In DNA form, the CDR3 reads TGTGCCAGCAGCTTGGACAGGGAGGGGATTCAGCCCCAGCATTTT.

V is TRBV10-1 and J is TRBJ2-1, with TRBD2 matching 7 bases. CDR1 and CDR2 from the germline V gene are WNHNN and SYGVQD (reference sequence). CDR3 size: 13 residues. V trimming: 3 bases; J trimming: 9 bases; junction bases outside the gene matches: 5. The CDR3 DNA reads TGCGCCAGCAGTGATCGCGGGAGTAGTGAGCAGTTCTTC. Translation: CASSDRGSSEQFF.

J is TRBJ2-7 and V is TRBV5-1; the match to TRBD2 covers 8 bases. This CDR3 spans 14 amino acids. V lost 0 bases to trimming and J lost 5 bases; unmatched junction nucleotides: 4. CDR1 is SGHRS, CDR2 YFSETQ, per germline. CDR3: CASSLVSGNHEQYF. The CDR3 coding sequence is TGCGCCAGCAGCTTGGTTAGCGGGAACCACGAGCAGTACTTC. The full variable domain, with the rest looked up from reference TRBV5-1 and TRBJ2-7, is KAGVTQTPRYLIKTRGQQVTLSCSPISGHRSVSWYQQTPGQGLQFLFEYFSETQRNKGNFPGRFSGRQFSNSRSEMNVSTLELGDSALYLCASSLVSGNHEQYFGPGTRLTVT.

This clone appeared once. The rearrangement links TRBV5-1 to TRBJ2-3; 7 nucleotides match TRBD2. This CDR3 is built from 16 residues. V lost 5 bases and J lost 4; bases outside the gene matches: 13. The germline gives CDR1 SGHRS, CDR2 YFSETQ. The CDR3 reads CASSESVKRDPDTQYF. The CDR3 DNA sequence: TGCGCCAGCAGTGAGTCGGTGAAGCGGGATCCAGATACGCAGTATTTT.

The chain combines TRBV21-1 with TRBJ1-4. TRBV21-1 is reported as a pseudogene. The CDR3 runs 15 residues. The CDR3 loop is CASSRSTRTNEKLFF. CDR3 nucleotide sequence: TGTGCCAGCAGCCGGAGTACTCGCACTAATGAAAAACTGTTTTTT.

CDR3: CASSTGPTMVQYF. CDR3 nucleotides: TGTGCCAGCAGTACCGGTCCCACCATGGTGCAGTACTTC. The chain has TRBV11-2 and TRBJ2-7, with D unresolved. CDR3 length equals 13 residues. Germline lookup yields CDR1 SGHAT and CDR2 FQNNGV. V lost 6 bases and J 9 bases, leaving 18 bases between the germline ends.

The chain employs TRBV5-5 and TRBJ1-5; D uncertain. V gave up 1 base and J gave up 5 bases, with 7 bases separating them. The germline V gene has CDR1 SGHKS and CDR2 YYEKEE (reference sequence). The CDR3 is 13 amino acids. CDR3 nucleotides: TGTGCCAGCAGCTTGTTGTGGGATCAGCCCCAGCATTTT. Its protein is CASSLLWDQPQHF.

This chain connects TRBV5-1 to TRBJ1-4; 9 nucleotides align to TRBD1. The CDR3 spans 14 residues. CDR1 SGHRS and CDR2 YFSETQ come from the germline V gene. The V gene end was trimmed by 4 bases and the J gene end by 5 bases; junction bases not matched to a gene: 3. CDR3 protein: CASSDGQGNEKLFF. The CDR3 DNA sequence: TGCGCCAGCAGCGATGGACAGGGGAATGAAAAACTGTTTTTT. Full variable domain (missing parts from reference TRBV5-1 and TRBJ1-4): KAGVTQTPRYLIKTRGQQVTLSCSPISGHRSVSWYQQTPGQGLQFLFEYFSETQRNKGNFPGRFSGRQFSNSRSEMNVSTLELGDSALYLCASSDGQGNEKLFFGSGTQLSVL.

The chain uses TRBV6-5 and TRBJ2-7; D tentatively fits TRBD1 or TRBD2 (5 bases each). This CDR3 region has 14 residues. Germline V gene lookup returns CDR1 MNHEY and CDR2 SVGAGI. Between the trimmed V and J ends, which lost 6 bases and 3 bases, there was a span of 15 bases. CDR3 sequence: CASRRDPGYYEQYF. CDR3 sequence (DNA): TGTGCCAGCAGAAGGGACCCCGGGTACTACGAGCAGTACTTC.

This sequence joins TRBV28 and TRBJ2-2, with D uncertain. Trimming removed 6 bases from V and 5 bases from J, with 10 bases in between. Germline CDR1 is MDHEN and CDR2 is SYDVKM. CDR3 length equals 13 residues. As DNA, the CDR3 is TGTGCCAGCAGACTACCGGTAACCGGGGAGCTGTTTTTT. It translates to CASRLPVTGELFF.

The chain links TRBV28 to TRBJ2-3; D not certain. Trimming cost V 2 bases and J 3 bases, with 12 bases left between them. This CDR3 spans 15 amino acids. Germline CDR1 MDHEN, CDR2 SYDVKM. Written as DNA, the CDR3 is TGTGCCAGCAGTTTACGGATCTCGCGTACAGATACGCAGTATTTT. Protein sequence: CASSLRISRTDTQYF.

The chain is built from TRBV7-2 and TRBJ2-2; D remains unclear. V was shortened by 5 bases and J by 7 bases, with 8 bases between the two germline ends. Germline V lookup: CDR1 SGHTA, CDR2 FQGNSA. This CDR3 has 12 amino acids. CDR3 sequence (DNA): TGTGCCAGCAGCGCCACGCTCGGGGAGCTGTTTTTT. It yields the protein CASSATLGELFF.

This clone appeared once. The rearrangement links TRBV10-2 to TRBJ2-5; TRBD2 aligns across 10 bases. The germline CDR1 and CDR2 sequences are WSHSY and SAAADI. CDR3 length equals 15 residues. J gave up 5 bases and V 6 bases, and 9 bases lay outside the gene matches. The CDR3 here is CASSRTSGQWETQYF. DNA for the CDR3: TGCGCCAGCAGCCGGACTAGCGGACAGTGGGAGACCCAGTACTTC.

The chain couples TRBV7-3 to TRBJ2-7, with 10 bases aligning to TRBD1. Trimming at V came to 6 bases and at J to 5 bases, leaving 7 bases not matched to a gene. Germline V gene data show CDR1 as SGHTA and CDR2 as FQGTGA. The CDR3 length is 14 residues. This chain's CDR3 is CASRVDRGRNEQYF. CDR3 nucleotides: TGTGCCAGCAGGGTGGACAGGGGGAGGAACGAGCAGTACTTC.

The chain couples TRBV7-9 to TRBJ2-3; the match to TRBD2 covers 7 bases. J lost 6 bases, V lost 5 bases, and 11 bases had no gene match. The CDR3 spans 15 residues. In germline, CDR1 is SEHNR, CDR2 FQNEAQ (reference sequence). The DNA for the CDR3 is TGTGCCAGCAGCCCCAGGAGCGGGATAGTGGATACGCAGTATTTT. The encoded protein is CASSPRSGIVDTQYF.

The chain couples TRBV2 to TRBJ2-3, with TRBD2 identical over 8 bases. The CDR3 contains 17 residues. The germline V gene encodes CDR1 SNHLY and CDR2 FYNNEI. After removal of 0 bases from V and 2 bases from J, the junction contained 7 bases not matched to a gene. As DNA, the CDR3 is TGTGCCAGCAGTGAAGCTTCCGAGCGGGAGTACACAGATACGCAGTATTTT. This encodes CASSEASEREYTDTQYF.

The gene calls are TRBV9 and TRBJ2-5, with D possibly matching TRBD1 (6 bases). V lost 0 bases and J 2 bases, leaving 8 bases between the germline ends. The CDR3 has 14 residues. The germline V gene encodes CDR1 SGDLS and CDR2 YYNGEE. The chain's CDR3 is CASSVGTVQETQYF. The CDR3 DNA sequence: TGTGCCAGCAGCGTAGGGACAGTTCAAGAGACCCAGTACTTC.

Only a few counts were recorded for this clone. This chain connects TRBV30 to TRBJ2-2; TRBD2 aligns across 11 bases. The CDR3 sequence is 16 residues long. The J segment lost 7 bases and the V segment lost 1 base, leaving 8 bases of the junction unmatched. Germline CDR1 GTSNPN, CDR2 SVGIG (reference sequence). In nucleotides, the CDR3 is TGTGCCTGGAGTGCCGGGACTAGCGGCCGTATCGGGGAGCTGTTTTTT. Translation: CAWSAGTSGRIGELFF. Using reference TRBV30 and TRBJ2-2 for the parts outside the CDR3, the full variable domain is SQTIHQWPATLVQPVGSPLSLECTVEGTSNPNLYWYRQAAGRGLQLLFYSVGIGQISSEVPQNLSASRPQDRQFILSSKKLLLSDSGFYLCAWSAGTSGRIGELFFGEGSRLTVL.

The chain carries TRBV9 and TRBJ2-7; D is possibly TRBD1 (6 bases). This CDR3 region has 14 residues. The ends were cut back, 1 base at V and 5 bases at J, with 13 bases in the middle. Germline V gene sequence: CDR1 SGDLS, CDR2 YYNGEE. CDR3 sequence reads: CASSVSVTGHEQYF. CDR3 coding DNA: TGTGCCAGCAGCGTATCTGTGACAGGCCACGAGCAGTACTTC.

The rearrangement joins TRBV2 to TRBJ2-2, with TRBD2 matching 7 bases. Germline CDR1 is SNHLY and CDR2 is FYNNEI. The length of the CDR3 is 12 residues. Trimming cost V 7 bases and J 10 bases; bases outside gene matches: 6. The CDR3 is CASKPREVELFF. CDR3 DNA: TGTGCCAGCAAGCCTCGGGAGGTGGAGCTGTTTTTT.

This clone appeared a few times. The chain carries TRBV2 and TRBJ2-2; D could derive from TRBD1 or TRBD2 (5 bases each). From germline, CDR1 is SNHLY and CDR2 FYNNEI. The germline V and J ends were trimmed by 6 bases and 1 base, with 18 bases remaining between them. The CDR3 sequence is 17 residues long. This chain's CDR3 is CASSLTGGTGNTGELFF. CDR3 nucleotide sequence: TGTGCCAGCAGCCTAACGGGTGGGACGGGGAACACCGGGGAGCTGTTTTTT.

This clone was detected only a few times. The chain is built from TRBV2 and TRBJ1-1, with a weak D call TRBD1 (5 bases). CDR3 length: 13 residues. V was clipped by 3 bases and J by 9 bases, with 14 bases between them. The germline CDR1 and CDR2 sequences are SNHLY and FYNNEI. In nucleotides, the CDR3 is TGTGCCAGCAGTGAGGGACTGACGGACAAAGCTTTCTTT. Its protein is CASSEGLTDKAFF.

This rearrangement joins TRBV28 to TRBJ2-7; perhaps TRBD2 as D (6 bases). The V end was cut by 5 bases, the J end by 0 bases, with 11 bases between. Germline V gene sequence: CDR1 MDHEN, CDR2 SYDVKM. The CDR3 sequence is 14 residues long. CDR3: CASSPGGNSYEQYF. In nucleotides, the CDR3 is TGTGCCAGCAGTCCCGGGGGAAACTCCTACGAGCAGTACTTC.